The T cell receptor (beta chain) described here comes from a study of identical twins. This clonotype was recorded at least ten times. Its antigen is unknown. Unique molecular identifiers were present on cDNA, and template switching added a universal primer site. TCRdb called the 5' RACE reads again in MiXCR, with one record for every CDR3 protein. The data hold about 240,000 distinct CDR3 sequences, with more than 9.5% observed a single time. General observations from the study: The abundant beta clonotypes from cord blood had fewer insertions, and memory repertoires had none of this. Twin sharing of out-of-frame TCR alpha was underestimated by models in monozygotic pairs.

The CDR3 covers 15 residues. Germline CDR1 reads MNHNS; CDR2 reads SASEGT. V lost 7 bases and J 3 bases, leaving 16 bases between the germline ends. Healthy Caucasians were all of the donors. A further study also used this sample, focusing on yellow fever vaccine responses in identical twins.

The sample consisted of memory (CD45RO+) T cells sorted from blood. This receptor was taken from a woman aged 18-30 years in good health. This chain connects TRBV6-1 to TRBJ1-5; tentatively, D is TRBD1 (5 bases). CDR3 coding DNA: TGTGCCAGCAACCCAGGGATATTTTCCAATCAGCCCCAGCATTTT. This gives the protein CASNPGIFSNQPQHF.